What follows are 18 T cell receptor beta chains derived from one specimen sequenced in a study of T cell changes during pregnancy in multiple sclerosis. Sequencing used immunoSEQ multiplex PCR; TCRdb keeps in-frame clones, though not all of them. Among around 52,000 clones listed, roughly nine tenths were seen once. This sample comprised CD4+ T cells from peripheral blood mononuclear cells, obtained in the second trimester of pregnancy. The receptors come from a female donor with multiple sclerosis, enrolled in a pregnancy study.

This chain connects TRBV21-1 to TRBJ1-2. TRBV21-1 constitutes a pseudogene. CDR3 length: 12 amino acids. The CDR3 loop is CASSKTGDGYTF. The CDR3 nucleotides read TGTGCCAGCAGCAAAACCGGGGATGGCTACACCTTC.

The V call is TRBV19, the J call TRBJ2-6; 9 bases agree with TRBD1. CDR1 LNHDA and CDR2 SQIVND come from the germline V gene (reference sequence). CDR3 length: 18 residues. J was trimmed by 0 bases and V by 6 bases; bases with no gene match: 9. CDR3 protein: CASSTGGDLFSGANVLTF. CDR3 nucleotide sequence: TGTGCCAGTAGCACAGGGGGCGACCTTTTCTCTGGGGCCAACGTCCTGACTTTC. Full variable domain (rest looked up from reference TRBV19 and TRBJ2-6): DGGITQSPKYLFRKEGQNVTLSCEQNLNHDAMYWYRQDPGQGLRLIYYSQIVNDFQKGDIAEGYSVSREKKESFPLTVTSAQKNPTAFYLCASSTGGDLFSGANVLTFGAGSRLTVL.

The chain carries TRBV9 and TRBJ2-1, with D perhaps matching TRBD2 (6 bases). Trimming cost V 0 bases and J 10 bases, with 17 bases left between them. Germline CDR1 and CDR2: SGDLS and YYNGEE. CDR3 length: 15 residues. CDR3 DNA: TGTGCCAGCAGCGTAGGCCCCCGACTAGGTTTGGAGCAGTTCTTC. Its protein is CASSVGPRLGLEQFF.

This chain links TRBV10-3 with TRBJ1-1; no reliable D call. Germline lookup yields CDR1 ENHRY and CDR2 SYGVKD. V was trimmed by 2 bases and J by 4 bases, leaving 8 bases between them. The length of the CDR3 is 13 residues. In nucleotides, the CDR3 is TGTGCCATCAGTGAGCACGCAGGCACTGAAGCTTTCTTT. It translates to CAISEHAGTEAFF.

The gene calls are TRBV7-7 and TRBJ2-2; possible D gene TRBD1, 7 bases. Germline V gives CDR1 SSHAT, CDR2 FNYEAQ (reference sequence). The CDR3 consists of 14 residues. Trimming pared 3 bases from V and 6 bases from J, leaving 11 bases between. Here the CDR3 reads CASSFRRGAGELFF. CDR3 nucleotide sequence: TGTGCCAGCAGCTTTCGCAGGGGGGCCGGGGAGCTGTTTTTT.

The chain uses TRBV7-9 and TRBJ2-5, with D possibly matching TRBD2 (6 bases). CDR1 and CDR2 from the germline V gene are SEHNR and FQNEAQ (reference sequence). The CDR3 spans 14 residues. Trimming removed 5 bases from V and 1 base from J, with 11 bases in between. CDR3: CASSQRDFQETQYF. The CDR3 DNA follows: TGTGCCAGCAGCCAAAGGGACTTCCAAGAGACCCAGTACTTC.

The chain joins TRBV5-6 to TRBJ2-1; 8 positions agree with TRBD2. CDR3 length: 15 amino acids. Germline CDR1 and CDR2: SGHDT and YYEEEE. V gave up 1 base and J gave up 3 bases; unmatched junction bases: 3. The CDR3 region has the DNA TGTGCCAGCAGCTTGAGTAGCGGGAACTACAATGAGCAGTTCTTC. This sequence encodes CASSLSSGNYNEQFF. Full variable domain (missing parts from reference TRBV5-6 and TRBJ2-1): DAGVTQSPTHLIKTRGQQVTLRCSPKSGHDTVSWYQQALGQGPQFIFQYYEEEERQRGNFPDRFSGHQFPNYSSELNVNALLLGDSALYLCASSLSSGNYNEQFFGPGTRLTVL.

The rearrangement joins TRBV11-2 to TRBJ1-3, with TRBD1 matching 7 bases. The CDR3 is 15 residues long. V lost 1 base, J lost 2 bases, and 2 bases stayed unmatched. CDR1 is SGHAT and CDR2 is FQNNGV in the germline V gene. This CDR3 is CASSLGQGAGNTIYF. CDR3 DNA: TGTGCCAGCAGCTTAGGGCAGGGGGCTGGAAACACCATATATTTT.

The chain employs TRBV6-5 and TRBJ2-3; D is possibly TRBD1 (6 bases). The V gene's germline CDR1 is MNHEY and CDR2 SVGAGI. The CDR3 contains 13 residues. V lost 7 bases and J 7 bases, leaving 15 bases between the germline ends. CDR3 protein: CASKTRGANTQYF. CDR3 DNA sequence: TGTGCCAGCAAAACCAGGGGCGCAAATACGCAGTATTTT.

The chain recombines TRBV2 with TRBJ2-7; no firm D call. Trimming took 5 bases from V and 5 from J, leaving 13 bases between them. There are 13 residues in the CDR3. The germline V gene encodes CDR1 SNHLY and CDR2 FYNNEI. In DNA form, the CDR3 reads TGTGCCAGCAGTAGGTGGTCACGGGACGAGCAGTACTTC. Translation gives CASSRWSRDEQYF.

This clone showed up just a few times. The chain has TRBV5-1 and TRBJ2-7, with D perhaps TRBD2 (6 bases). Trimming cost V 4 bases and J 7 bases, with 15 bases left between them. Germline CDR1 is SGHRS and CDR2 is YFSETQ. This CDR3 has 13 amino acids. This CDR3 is CASSRGGEQEQYF. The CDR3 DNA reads TGCGCCAGCAGCCGAGGAGGGGAACAAGAGCAGTACTTC. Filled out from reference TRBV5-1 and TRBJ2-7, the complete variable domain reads KAGVTQTPRYLIKTRGQQVTLSCSPISGHRSVSWYQQTPGQGLQFLFEYFSETQRNKGNFPGRFSGRQFSNSRSEMNVSTLELGDSALYLCASSRGGEQEQYFGPGTRLTVT.

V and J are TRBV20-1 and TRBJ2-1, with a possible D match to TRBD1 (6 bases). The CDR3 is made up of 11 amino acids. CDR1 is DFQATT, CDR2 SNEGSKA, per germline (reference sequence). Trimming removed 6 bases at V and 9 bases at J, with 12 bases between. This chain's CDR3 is CSAEGVAEQFF. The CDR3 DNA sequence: TGCAGTGCAGAGGGGGTGGCTGAGCAGTTCTTC.

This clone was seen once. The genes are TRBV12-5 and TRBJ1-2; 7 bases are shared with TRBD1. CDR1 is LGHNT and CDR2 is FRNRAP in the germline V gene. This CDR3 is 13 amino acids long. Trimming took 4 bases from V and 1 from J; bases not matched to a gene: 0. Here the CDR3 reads CASGWDSNYGYTF. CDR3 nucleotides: TGTGCTAGTGGTTGGGACAGTAACTATGGCTACACCTTC.

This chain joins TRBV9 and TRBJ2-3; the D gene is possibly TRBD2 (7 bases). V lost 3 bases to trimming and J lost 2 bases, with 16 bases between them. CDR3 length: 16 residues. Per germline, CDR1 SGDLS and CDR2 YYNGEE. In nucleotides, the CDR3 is TGTGCCAGCAGCGCGAGGGGGGGGCAGAACACAGATACGCAGTATTTT. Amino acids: CASSARGGQNTDTQYF.

The CDR3 DNA sequence: TGTGCCTGGAGTATGGCCTCGCTCTCTGGAAACACCATATATTTT. This encodes CAWSMASLSGNTIYF. The V gene is TRBV30, the J gene TRBJ1-3, with D unresolved. This CDR3 has 15 residues. The V and J ends lost 2 bases and 0 bases respectively, with 11 bases between them. Per germline, CDR1 GTSNPN and CDR2 SVGIG (reference sequence).

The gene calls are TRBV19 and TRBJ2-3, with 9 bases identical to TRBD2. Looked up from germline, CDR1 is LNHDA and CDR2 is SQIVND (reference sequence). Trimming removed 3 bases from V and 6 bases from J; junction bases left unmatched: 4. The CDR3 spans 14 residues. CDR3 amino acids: CASSIWTSADTQYF. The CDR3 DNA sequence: TGTGCCAGTAGTATCTGGACTAGCGCGGATACGCAGTATTTT.

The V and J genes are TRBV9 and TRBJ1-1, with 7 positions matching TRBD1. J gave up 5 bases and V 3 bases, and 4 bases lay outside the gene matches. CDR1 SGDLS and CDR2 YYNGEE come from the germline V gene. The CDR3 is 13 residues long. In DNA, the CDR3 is TGTGCCAGCAGCGAGACAGGGTGGACTGAAGCTTTCTTT. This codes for CASSETGWTEAFF.

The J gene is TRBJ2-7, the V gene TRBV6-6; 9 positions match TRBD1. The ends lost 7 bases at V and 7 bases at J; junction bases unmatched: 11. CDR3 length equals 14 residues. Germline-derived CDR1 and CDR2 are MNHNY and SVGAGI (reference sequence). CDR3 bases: TGTGCCAGCAATCCGGGACAGGGTAGAAGAGAGCAGTACTTC. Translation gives CASNPGQGRREQYF.